This T cell receptor beta chain was identified in a study of blood T cells in healthy people across ages. A sample-barcoded 5' primer and a J-beta primer mix were used in a second PCR of roughly 6 to 11 cycles. TCRdb passed the 5' RACE reads through MiXCR, listing each CDR3 protein once. This sample has about 2 million distinct CDR3 sequences, with less than 50% found just once. There were at least 6 micrograms of total RNA extracted from every sample. This clonotype was observed a few times. Germline CDR1 and CDR2: LGHNA and YNFKEQ. CDR3 length: 15 residues. Trimming removed 0 bases at V and 5 bases at J, with 13 bases between.

Sequencing was carried out using blood. The sequence was collected from a woman aged 40 to 49 in good health. The J gene is TRBJ2-5, the V gene TRBV4-2; D possibly corresponds to TRBD2 (6 bases). Written as DNA, the CDR3 is TGTGCCAGCAGCCAAGATCTGGTAGCGGTCGAGACCCAGTACTTC. This sequence encodes CASSQDLVAVETQYF.